These 5 T cell receptor beta chains were all obtained from the same sample, sequenced in a study of cytomegalovirus exposure and HLA in healthy donors. The PCR contained 60 Vbeta and 13 Jbeta primers. Produced via immunoSEQ multiplex PCR; TCRdb's table is partial and in-frame only. The table lists 100,000 to 150,000 clones, around 80% of them singletons. Sequencing was done on a sample of PBMCs. The receptors come from a boy younger than 10 in good health and CMV-seronegative.

The rearrangement joins TRBV7-6 to TRBJ1-2; 7 nucleotides align to TRBD1. Germline V gene lookup returns CDR1 SGHVS and CDR2 FNYEAQ. Trimming removed 5 bases from V and 1 base from J; junction bases left unmatched: 16. The CDR3 length is 18 residues. The CDR3 is CASSPVTGTGFSNYGYTF. The DNA of the CDR3 is TGTGCCAGCAGCCCAGTGACAGGGACCGGTTTTAGTAACTATGGCTACACCTTC.

The chain employs TRBV2 and TRBJ2-7; D is possibly TRBD2 (5 bases). V lost 3 bases and J 5 bases, leaving 14 bases between the germline ends. The germline V gene encodes CDR1 SNHLY and CDR2 FYNNEI. The CDR3 totals 14 residues. For the CDR3, the DNA is TGTGCCAGCAGTGATCCACACAAGCGGAACGAGCAGTACTTC. This translates into CASSDPHKRNEQYF.

This chain joins TRBV5-6 and TRBJ2-1; D is possibly TRBD1 (6 bases). The V end lost 4 bases, the J end lost 10 bases, and 24 bases lay between the germline ends. Germline V gene sequence: CDR1 SGHDT, CDR2 YYEEEE. The CDR3 runs 16 residues. This CDR3 is CASSPTAGTHATEQFF. Written as DNA, the CDR3 is TGTGCCAGCAGCCCAACCGCCGGGACACATGCCACGGAGCAGTTCTTC.

V gene TRBV9 combines with J gene TRBJ1-1, with D possibly being TRBD1 (6 bases). The CDR3 is 14 residues long. Germline V lookup: CDR1 SGDLS, CDR2 YYNGEE. The germline V and J ends were trimmed by 0 bases and 7 bases, with 13 bases remaining between them. This CDR3 reads CASSVVLGAGEAFF. The CDR3 coding sequence is TGTGCCAGCAGCGTAGTGCTGGGGGCCGGTGAAGCTTTCTTT.

CDR3 sequence reads: CASSSHPGLAGANSYEQYV. DNA for the CDR3: TGTGCCAGCAGCTCGCACCCGGGACTAGCGGGAGCTAACTCCTACGAGCAGTACGTC. The V and J genes are TRBV5-4 and TRBJ2-7; 14 bases are shared with TRBD2. V lost 3 bases, J lost 0 bases, and 11 bases stayed unmatched. The germline CDR1 and CDR2 sequences are SGHNT and YYREEE (reference sequence). The CDR3 loop spans 19 amino acids.